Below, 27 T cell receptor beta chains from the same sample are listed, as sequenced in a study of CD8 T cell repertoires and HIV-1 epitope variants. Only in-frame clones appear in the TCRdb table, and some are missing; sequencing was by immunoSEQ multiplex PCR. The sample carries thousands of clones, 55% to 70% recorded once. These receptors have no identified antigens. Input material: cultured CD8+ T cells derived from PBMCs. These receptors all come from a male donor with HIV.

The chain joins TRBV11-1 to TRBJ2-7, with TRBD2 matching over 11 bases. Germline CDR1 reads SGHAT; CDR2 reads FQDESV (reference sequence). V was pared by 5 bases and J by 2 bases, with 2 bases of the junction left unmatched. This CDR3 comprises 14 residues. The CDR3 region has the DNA TGTGCCAGCAGCACACTAGCGGGGGCCTACGAGCAGTACTTC. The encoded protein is CASSTLAGAYEQYF. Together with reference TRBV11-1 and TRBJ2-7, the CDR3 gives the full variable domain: EAEVAQSPRYKITEKSQAVAFWCDPISGHATLYWYRQILGQGPELLVQFQDESVVDDSQLPKDRFSAERLKGVDSTLKIQPAELGDSAMYLCASSTLAGAYEQYFGPGTRLTVT.

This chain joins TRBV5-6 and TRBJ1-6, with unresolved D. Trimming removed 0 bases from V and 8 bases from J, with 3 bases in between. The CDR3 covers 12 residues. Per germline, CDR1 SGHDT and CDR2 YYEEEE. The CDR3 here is CASSLDDSPLHF. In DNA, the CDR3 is TGTGCCAGCAGCTTGGACGATTCACCCCTCCACTTT. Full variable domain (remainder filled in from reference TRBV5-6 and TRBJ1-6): DAGVTQSPTHLIKTRGQQVTLRCSPKSGHDTVSWYQQALGQGPQFIFQYYEEEERQRGNFPDRFSGHQFPNYSSELNVNALLLGDSALYLCASSLDDSPLHFGNGTRLTVT.

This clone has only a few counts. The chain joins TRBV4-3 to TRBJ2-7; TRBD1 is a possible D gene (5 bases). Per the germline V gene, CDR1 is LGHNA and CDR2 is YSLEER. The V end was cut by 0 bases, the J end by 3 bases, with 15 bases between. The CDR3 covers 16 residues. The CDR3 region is CASSQESGPTYYEQYF. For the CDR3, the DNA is TGCGCCAGCAGCCAAGAGTCAGGGCCCACTTACTACGAGCAGTACTTC.

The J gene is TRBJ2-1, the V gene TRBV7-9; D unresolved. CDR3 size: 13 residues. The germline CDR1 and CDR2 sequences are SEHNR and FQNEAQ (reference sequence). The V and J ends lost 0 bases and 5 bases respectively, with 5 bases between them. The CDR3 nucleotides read TGTGCCAGCAGCTTAGCCGTCAACAATGAGCAGTTCTTC. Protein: CASSLAVNNEQFF.

In nucleotides, the CDR3 is TGTGCCAGCAGCTTAGATATAGCGGGGGGCTTAGAGCAGTTCTTC. This translates into CASSLDIAGGLEQFF. The chain is built from TRBV7-9 and TRBJ2-1; 10 bases match TRBD2. The germline CDR1 and CDR2 sequences are SEHNR and FQNEAQ (reference sequence). V shed 1 base, J shed 10 bases, and the junction held 7 bases outside the gene matches. The CDR3 contains 15 residues.

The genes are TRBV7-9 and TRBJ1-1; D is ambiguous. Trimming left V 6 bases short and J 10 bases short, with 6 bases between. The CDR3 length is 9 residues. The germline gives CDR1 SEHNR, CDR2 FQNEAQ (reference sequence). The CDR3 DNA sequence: TGTGCCAGCAGTTCGCCAGCTTTCTTT. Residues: CASSSPAFF.

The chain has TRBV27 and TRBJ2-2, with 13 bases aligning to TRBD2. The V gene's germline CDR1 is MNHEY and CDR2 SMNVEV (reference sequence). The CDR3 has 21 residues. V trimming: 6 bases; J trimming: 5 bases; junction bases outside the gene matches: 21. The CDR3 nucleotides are TGTGCCAGCAGATCCACCACCACTAGCGGGGGGGCCTCTGGACTAACCGGGGAGCTGTTTTTT. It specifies CASRSTTTSGGASGLTGELFF.

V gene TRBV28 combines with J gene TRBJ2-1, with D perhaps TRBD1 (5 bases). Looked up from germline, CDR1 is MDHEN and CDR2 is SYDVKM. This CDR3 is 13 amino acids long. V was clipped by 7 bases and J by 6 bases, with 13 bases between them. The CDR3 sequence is CASTPTALNEQFF. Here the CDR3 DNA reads TGTGCCAGCACGCCGACAGCGCTCAATGAGCAGTTCTTC.

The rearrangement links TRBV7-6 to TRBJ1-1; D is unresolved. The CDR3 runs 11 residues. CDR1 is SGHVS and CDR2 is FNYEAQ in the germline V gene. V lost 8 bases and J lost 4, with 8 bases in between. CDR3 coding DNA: TGTGCCAGCTCTGTCGGCACTGAAGCTTTCTTT. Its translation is CASSVGTEAFF.

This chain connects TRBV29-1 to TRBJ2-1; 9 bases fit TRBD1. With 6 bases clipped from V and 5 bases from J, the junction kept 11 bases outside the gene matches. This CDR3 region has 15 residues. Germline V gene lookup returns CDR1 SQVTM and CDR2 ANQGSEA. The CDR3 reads CSVDPRDRANNEQFF. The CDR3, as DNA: TGCAGCGTAGACCCCCGGGACAGGGCCAACAATGAGCAGTTCTTC.

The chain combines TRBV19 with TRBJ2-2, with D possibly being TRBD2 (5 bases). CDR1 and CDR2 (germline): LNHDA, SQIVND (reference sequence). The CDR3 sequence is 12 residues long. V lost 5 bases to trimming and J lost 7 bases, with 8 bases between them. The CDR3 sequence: CASSGSDGELFF. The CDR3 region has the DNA TGTGCCAGTAGTGGGAGCGACGGGGAGCTGTTTTTT. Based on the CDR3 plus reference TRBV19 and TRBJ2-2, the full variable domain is DGGITQSPKYLFRKEGQNVTLSCEQNLNHDAMYWYRQDPGQGLRLIYYSQIVNDFQKGDIAEGYSVSREKKESFPLTVTSAQKNPTAFYLCASSGSDGELFFGEGSRLTVL.

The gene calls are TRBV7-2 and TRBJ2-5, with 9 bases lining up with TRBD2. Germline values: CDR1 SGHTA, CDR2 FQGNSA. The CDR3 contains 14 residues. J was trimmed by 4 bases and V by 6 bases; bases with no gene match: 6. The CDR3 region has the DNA TGTGCCAGCAGTTCCCGCGGGGGGGGAGAGACCCAGTACTTC. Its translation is CASSSRGGGETQYF.

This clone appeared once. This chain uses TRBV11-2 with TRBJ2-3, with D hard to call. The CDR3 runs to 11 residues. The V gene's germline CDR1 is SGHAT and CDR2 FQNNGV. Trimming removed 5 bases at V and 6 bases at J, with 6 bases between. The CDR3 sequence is CASSLEDTQYF. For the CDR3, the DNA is TGTGCCAGCAGCCTGGAGGATACGCAGTATTTT.

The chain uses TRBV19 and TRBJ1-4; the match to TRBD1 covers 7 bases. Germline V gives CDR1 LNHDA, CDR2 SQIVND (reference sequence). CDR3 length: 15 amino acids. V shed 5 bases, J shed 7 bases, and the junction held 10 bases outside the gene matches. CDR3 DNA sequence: TGTGCCAGTAGTGTTACCCGGGACAGAATTGAAAAACTGTTTTTT. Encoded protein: CASSVTRDRIEKLFF.

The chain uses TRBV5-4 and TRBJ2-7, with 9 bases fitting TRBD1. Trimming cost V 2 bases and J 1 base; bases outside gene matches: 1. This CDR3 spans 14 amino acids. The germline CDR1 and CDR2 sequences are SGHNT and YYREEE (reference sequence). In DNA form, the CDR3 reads TGTGCCAGCAGCTTTGGGACAGGGTCCTACGAGCAGTACTTC. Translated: CASSFGTGSYEQYF. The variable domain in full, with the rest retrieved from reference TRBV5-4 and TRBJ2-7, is ETGVTQSPTHLIKTRGQQVTLRCSSQSGHNTVSWYQQALGQGPQFIFQYYREEENGRGNFPPRFSGLQFPNYSSELNVNALELDDSALYLCASSFGTGSYEQYFGPGTRLTVT.

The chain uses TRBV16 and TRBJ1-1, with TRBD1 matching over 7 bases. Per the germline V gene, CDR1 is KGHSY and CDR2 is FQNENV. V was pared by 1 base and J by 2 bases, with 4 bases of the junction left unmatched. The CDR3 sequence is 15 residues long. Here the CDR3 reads CASSQFRGSNTEAFF. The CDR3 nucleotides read TGTGCCAGCAGCCAATTCAGGGGGTCAAACACTGAAGCTTTCTTT.

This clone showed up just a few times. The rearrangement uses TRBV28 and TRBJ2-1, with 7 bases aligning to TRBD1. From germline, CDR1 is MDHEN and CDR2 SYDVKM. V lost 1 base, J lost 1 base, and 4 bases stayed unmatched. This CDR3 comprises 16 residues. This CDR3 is CASSLSQGISYNEQFF. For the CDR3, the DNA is TGTGCCAGCAGTTTATCACAGGGGATATCCTACAATGAGCAGTTCTTC.

In nucleotides, the CDR3 is TGTGCCAGCAGTCTGCCCCTGACAGCTAACACTGAAGCTTTCTTT. Translation gives CASSLPLTANTEAFF. The chain uses TRBV28 and TRBJ1-1, with D possibly TRBD1 on 5 matching bases. The length of the CDR3 is 15 residues. Germline values: CDR1 MDHEN, CDR2 SYDVKM. V lost 5 bases and J 2 bases, leaving 15 bases between the germline ends.

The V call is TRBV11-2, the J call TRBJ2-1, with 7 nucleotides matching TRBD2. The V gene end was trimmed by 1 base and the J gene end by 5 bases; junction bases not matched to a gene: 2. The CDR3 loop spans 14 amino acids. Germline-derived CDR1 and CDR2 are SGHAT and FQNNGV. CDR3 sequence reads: CASSLGLADNEQFF. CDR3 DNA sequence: TGTGCCAGCAGCTTAGGGCTAGCGGACAATGAGCAGTTCTTC.

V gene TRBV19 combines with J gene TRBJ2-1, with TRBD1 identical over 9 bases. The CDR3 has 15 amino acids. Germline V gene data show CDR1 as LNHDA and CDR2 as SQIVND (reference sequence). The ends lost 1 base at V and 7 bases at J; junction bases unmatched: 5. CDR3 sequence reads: CASSIGTGEWNEQFF. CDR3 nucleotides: TGTGCCAGTAGTATAGGGACAGGGGAGTGGAATGAGCAGTTCTTC.

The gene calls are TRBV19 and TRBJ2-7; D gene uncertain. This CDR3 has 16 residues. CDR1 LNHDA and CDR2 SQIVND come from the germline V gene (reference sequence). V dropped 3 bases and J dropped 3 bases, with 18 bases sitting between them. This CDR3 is CASSMSRPATVYEQYF. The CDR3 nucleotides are TGTGCCAGTAGTATGTCTCGGCCAGCAACTGTCTACGAGCAGTACTTC.

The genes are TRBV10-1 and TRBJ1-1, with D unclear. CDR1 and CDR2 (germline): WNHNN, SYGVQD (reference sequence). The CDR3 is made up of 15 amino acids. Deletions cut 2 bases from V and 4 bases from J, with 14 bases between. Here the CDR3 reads CASSERRVRGTEAFF. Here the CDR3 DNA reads TGCGCCAGCAGTGAGAGGAGGGTACGGGGCACTGAAGCTTTCTTT.

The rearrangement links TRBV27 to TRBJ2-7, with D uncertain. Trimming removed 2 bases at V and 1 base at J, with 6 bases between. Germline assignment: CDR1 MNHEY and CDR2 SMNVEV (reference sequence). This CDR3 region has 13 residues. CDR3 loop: CASSLGQSYEQYF. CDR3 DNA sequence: TGTGCCAGCAGTTTAGGGCAGTCCTACGAGCAGTACTTC.

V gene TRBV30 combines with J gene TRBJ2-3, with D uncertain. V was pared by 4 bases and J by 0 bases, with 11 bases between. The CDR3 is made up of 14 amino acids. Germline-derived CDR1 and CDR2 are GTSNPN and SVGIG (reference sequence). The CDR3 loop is CAWTDTASTDTQYF. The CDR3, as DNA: TGTGCCTGGACCGATACAGCCAGCACAGATACGCAGTATTTT.

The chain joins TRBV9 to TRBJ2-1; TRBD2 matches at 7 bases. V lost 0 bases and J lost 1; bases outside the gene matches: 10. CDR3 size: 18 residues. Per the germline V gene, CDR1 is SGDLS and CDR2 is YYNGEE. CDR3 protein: CASSVGSGREGSYNEQFF. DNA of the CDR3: TGTGCCAGCAGCGTAGGATCGGGCAGGGAGGGGTCCTACAATGAGCAGTTCTTC.

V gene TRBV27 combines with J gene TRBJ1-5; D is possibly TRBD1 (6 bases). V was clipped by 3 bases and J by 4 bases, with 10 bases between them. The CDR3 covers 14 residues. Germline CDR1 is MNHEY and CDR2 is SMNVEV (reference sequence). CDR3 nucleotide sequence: TGTGCCAGCAGTTTGAGGGGGGAGAATCAGCCCCAGCATTTT. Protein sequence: CASSLRGENQPQHF.

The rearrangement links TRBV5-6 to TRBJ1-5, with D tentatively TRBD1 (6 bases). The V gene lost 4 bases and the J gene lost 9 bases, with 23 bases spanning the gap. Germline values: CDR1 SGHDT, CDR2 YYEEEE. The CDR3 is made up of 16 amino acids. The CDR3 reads CASSGQIIDGEWPQHF. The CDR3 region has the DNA TGTGCCAGCAGCGGACAGATAATAGACGGTGAATGGCCCCAGCATTTT.